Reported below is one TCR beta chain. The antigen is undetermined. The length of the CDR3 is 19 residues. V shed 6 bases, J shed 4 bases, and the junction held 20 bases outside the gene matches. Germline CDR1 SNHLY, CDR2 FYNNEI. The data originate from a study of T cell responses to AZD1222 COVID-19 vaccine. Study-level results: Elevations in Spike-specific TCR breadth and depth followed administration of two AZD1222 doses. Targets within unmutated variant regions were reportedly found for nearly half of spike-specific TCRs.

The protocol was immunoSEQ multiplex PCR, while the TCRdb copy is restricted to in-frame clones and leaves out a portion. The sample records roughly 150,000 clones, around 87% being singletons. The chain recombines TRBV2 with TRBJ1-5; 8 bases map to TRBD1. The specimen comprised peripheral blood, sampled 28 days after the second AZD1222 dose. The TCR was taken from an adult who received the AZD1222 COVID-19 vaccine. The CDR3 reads CASSPMGDRYSAANQPQHF. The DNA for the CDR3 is TGTGCCAGCAGCCCAATGGGGGACAGGTATTCGGCCGCAAATCAGCCCCAGCATTTT.